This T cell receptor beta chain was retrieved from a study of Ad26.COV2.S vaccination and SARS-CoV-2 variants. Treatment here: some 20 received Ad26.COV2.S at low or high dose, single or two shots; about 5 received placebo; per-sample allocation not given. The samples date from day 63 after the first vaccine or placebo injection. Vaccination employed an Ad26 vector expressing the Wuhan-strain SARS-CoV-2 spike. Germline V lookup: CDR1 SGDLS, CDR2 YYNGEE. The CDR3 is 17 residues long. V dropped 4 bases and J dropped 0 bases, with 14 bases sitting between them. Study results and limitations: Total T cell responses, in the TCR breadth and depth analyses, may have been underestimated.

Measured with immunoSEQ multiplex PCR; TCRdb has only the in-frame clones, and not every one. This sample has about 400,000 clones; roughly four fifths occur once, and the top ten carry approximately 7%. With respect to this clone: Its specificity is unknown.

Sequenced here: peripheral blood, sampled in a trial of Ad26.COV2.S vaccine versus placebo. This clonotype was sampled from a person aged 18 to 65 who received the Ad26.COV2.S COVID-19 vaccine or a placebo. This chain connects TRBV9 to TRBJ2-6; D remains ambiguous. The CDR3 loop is CASSPSPGSSGANVLTF. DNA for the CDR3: TGTGCCAGCAGCCCCAGTCCTGGAAGCTCTGGGGCCAACGTCCTGACTTTC.